The present T cell receptor (beta chain) was sequenced within a study of cytomegalovirus exposure and HLA in healthy donors. Study conclusions and caveats: The number of N-insertions in an Asian-associated ancestry cluster was reportedly below the roughly 670-donor mean in a later analysis.

Worth noting for this clone: The antigen is undetermined.

PCR was performed using 60 Vbeta and 13 Jbeta primers. Measured with immunoSEQ multiplex PCR; TCRdb has only the in-frame clones, and not every one. This table holds about 150,000 clones, roughly 77% found once. Per the germline V gene, CDR1 is SQVTM and CDR2 is ANQGSEA. There are 14 residues in the CDR3. Trimming removed 4 bases from V and 5 bases from J; junction bases left unmatched: 7. Sequenced material: PBMCs. The genes are TRBV29-1 and TRBJ2-2, with 7 bases matching TRBD2. This clonotype originated in a young man in good health and CMV-seropositive. The CDR3 DNA is TGCAGCGTTGTCGGGGGGAATTCGACCGGGGAGCTGTTTTTT. This encodes CSVVGGNSTGELFF.